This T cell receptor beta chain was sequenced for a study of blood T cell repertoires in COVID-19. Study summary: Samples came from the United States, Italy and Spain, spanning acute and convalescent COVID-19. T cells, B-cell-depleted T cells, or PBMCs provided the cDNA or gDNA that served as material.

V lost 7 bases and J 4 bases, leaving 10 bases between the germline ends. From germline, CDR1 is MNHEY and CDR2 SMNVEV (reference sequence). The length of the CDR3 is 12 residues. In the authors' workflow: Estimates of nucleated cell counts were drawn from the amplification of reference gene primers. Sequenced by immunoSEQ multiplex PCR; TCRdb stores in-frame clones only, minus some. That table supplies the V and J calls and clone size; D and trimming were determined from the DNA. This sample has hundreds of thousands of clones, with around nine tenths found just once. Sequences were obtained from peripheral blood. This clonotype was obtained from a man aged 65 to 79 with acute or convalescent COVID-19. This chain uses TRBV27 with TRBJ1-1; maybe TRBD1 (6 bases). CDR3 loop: CASKGVGTEAFF. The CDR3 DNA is TGTGCCAGCAAGGGGGTGGGCACTGAAGCTTTCTTT.